Described below is a single TCR beta chain sequence and its context. This specimen belongs to a study of T cell changes during pregnancy in multiple sclerosis. Germline V gene sequence: CDR1 SGHAT, CDR2 FQNNGV. CDR3 length equals 14 residues. V lost 1 base, J lost 15 bases, and 18 bases lay in between. Sequenced by immunoSEQ multiplex PCR; TCRdb stores in-frame clones only, minus some. This table has 75,000 to 100,000 clones, over 80% appearing once. The origin of this receptor is a female donor with multiple sclerosis, enrolled in a pregnancy study. The source was peripheral blood, collected after pregnancy. The chain combines TRBV11-2 with TRBJ1-4, with a weak D call TRBD1 (5 bases). Written as DNA, the CDR3 is TGTGCCAGCAGCTTAGCTTGGGGCAAGGCGGAGTTGTTTTTT. It yields the protein CASSLAWGKAELFF.